Listed here is a single TCR beta chain. Antigen unknown. Sequence at one end of the junction differs from germline and may be a read error. CDR1 and CDR2 (germline): DFQATT, SNEGSKA (reference sequence). The CDR3 loop spans 15 amino acids. These data are taken from a study of T-cell reconstitution after alpha-beta-depleted transplantation in children. Whole-study results and caveats: At one year after transplant, newly produced T cells mostly accounted for T-cell counts and diversity. Recipient T cells and thymic progenitors that survived were the source of the high TCRbeta diversity seen at day 60 in some patients.

Unique molecular identifiers were used to barcode this TCRbeta library. TCRdb re-called the PCR reads with MiXCR, one entry per CDR3 protein. Here the sample spans a few hundred thousand distinct CDR3 sequences, roughly a quarter being singletons. The sequence was obtained from a boy in the first two years of life with Wiskott-Aldrich syndrome, due to receive a stem cell transplant. This sequence joins TRBV20-1 and TRBJ2-5; TRBD2 matches at 10 bases. The material was PBMCs, obtained before TCRalphabeta/CD19-depleted stem cell transplant. The CDR3 loop reads CSARRGTSEQVTQYF. The DNA for the CDR3 is TGCAGTGCTAGAAGGGGGACTAGCGAGCAAGTGACCCAGTACTTC.